This passage covers 24 T cell receptor beta chains from one sample sequenced in a study of control samples from healthy donors and cancer patients. The assay was immunoSEQ multiplex PCR, and TCRdb's table has in-frame clones only and misses some. The sample holds 120,000 or so clones, roughly 90% seen once. The sequenced sample consisted of blood. The receptors were gathered from a man aged 50-60 years in good health.

V usage is TRBV11-2 and J usage is TRBJ1-2; the D is unclear. The V end was cut by 5 bases, the J end by 4 bases, with 8 bases between. CDR1 SGHAT and CDR2 FQNNGV come from the germline V gene. This CDR3 region has 12 residues. The chain's CDR3 is CASSPILYGYTF. CDR3 DNA: TGTGCCAGCAGCCCTATTCTCTATGGCTACACCTTC.

V gene TRBV21-1 combines with J gene TRBJ1-4; the table gives TRBD1 as D, unverified against the DNA. TRBV21-1 is listed as a pseudogene. The CDR3 length is 15 residues. Here the CDR3 reads CASSNGRQGCEKLFF. The CDR3 DNA follows: TGTGCCAGCAGCAATGGAAGACAGGGATGCGAAAAACTGTTTTTT.

The chain carries TRBV29-1 and TRBJ1-2; TRBD1 matches 8 bases. Trimming at V came to 4 bases and at J to 2 bases, leaving 6 bases not matched to a gene. The CDR3 runs to 14 residues. Germline V gene lookup returns CDR1 SQVTM and CDR2 ANQGSEA. The CDR3 spells CSVVSDRANYGYTF. The DNA of the CDR3 is TGCAGCGTTGTCTCGGACAGGGCGAACTATGGCTACACCTTC.

This clone was recorded once. The chain links TRBV27 to TRBJ1-2; maybe TRBD1 (5 bases). This CDR3 comprises 15 residues. CDR1 MNHEY and CDR2 SMNVEV come from the germline V gene (reference sequence). V lost 5 bases and J lost 8, with 21 bases in between. The CDR3 sequence: CASSTRDPRYRGYTF. The CDR3 DNA reads TGTGCCAGCAGTACTAGGGACCCTCGATATCGGGGCTACACCTTC.

The rearrangement uses TRBV12-3 or TRBV12-4 and TRBJ1-2; D is ambiguous. V was cut by 10 bases and J by 4 bases, with 7 bases left in between. This CDR3 contains 10 residues. CDR3 nucleotide sequence: TGTGCCACCTACGTCTATGGCTACACCTTC. Translating gives CATYVYGYTF.

The chain employs TRBV5-5 and TRBJ2-5, with 8 bases lining up with TRBD1. Germline CDR1 is SGHKS and CDR2 is YYEKEE (reference sequence). The length of the CDR3 is 16 residues. The junction had 7 bases not matched to a gene; V was cut back by 2 bases and J by 1 base. The CDR3 DNA reads TGTGCCAGCAGCTTACAATGGACAGGGACCCAAGAGACCCAGTACTTC. Translation gives CASSLQWTGTQETQYF. The whole variable domain, filled in from reference TRBV5-5 and TRBJ2-5, reads DAGVTQSPTHLIKTRGQQVTLRCSPISGHKSVSWYQQVLGQGPQFIFQYYEKEERGRGNFPDRFSARQFPNYSSELNVNALLLGDSALYLCASSLQWTGTQETQYFGPGTRLLVL.

The V and J genes are TRBV14 and TRBJ1-1, with D tentatively TRBD1 (6 bases). The V end was cut by 4 bases, the J end by 3 bases, with 15 bases between. The CDR3 loop spans 15 amino acids. Germline V gene lookup returns CDR1 SGHDN and CDR2 FVKESK. DNA of the CDR3: TGTGCCAGCAGCCGCATGACAAGGGGGGACACTGAAGCTTTCTTT. The encoded protein is CASSRMTRGDTEAFF. Complete variable domain (other parts from reference TRBV14 and TRBJ1-1): EAGVTQFPSHSVIEKGQTVTLRCDPISGHDNLYWYRRVMGKEIKFLLHFVKESKQDESGMPNNRFLAERTGGTYSTLKVQPAELEDSGVYFCASSRMTRGDTEAFFGQGTRLTVV.

CDR3 nucleotides: TGTGCCAGCAGCTTAGTGGGAGGGTGGAACACTGAAGCTTTCTTT. Its protein is CASSLVGGWNTEAFF. The rearrangement links TRBV7-2 to TRBJ1-1; no clear D gene. CDR3 size: 15 residues. V shed 1 base and J shed 1 base, with 10 bases lying between them. Per the germline V gene, CDR1 is SGHTA and CDR2 is FQGNSA.

V is TRBV9 and J is TRBJ2-1; D could derive from TRBD1 or TRBD2 (5 bases each). The CDR3 consists of 16 residues. V was cut by 2 bases and J by 6 bases, with 18 bases left in between. In germline, CDR1 is SGDLS, CDR2 YYNGEE. The CDR3: CASSVKPSGLANEQFF. The CDR3 DNA follows: TGTGCCAGCAGCGTCAAACCCTCGGGGCTAGCCAATGAGCAGTTCTTC. Based on the CDR3 plus reference TRBV9 and TRBJ2-1, the full variable domain is DSGVTQTPKHLITATGQRVTLRCSPRSGDLSVYWYQQSLDQGLQFLIQYYNGEERAKGNILERFSAQQFPDLHSELNLSSLELGDSALYFCASSVKPSGLANEQFFGPGTRLTVL.

V and J are TRBV6-6 and TRBJ2-3; D possibly matches TRBD1 or TRBD2 (7 bases each). Germline V gene lookup returns CDR1 MNHNY and CDR2 SVGAGI (reference sequence). V lost 9 bases and J 5 bases, leaving 12 bases between the germline ends. This CDR3 contains 12 residues. CDR3 in amino acids: CASAGGGDTQYF. The CDR3 DNA follows: TGTGCCAGTGCAGGGGGGGGAGATACGCAGTATTTT.

The chain combines TRBV27 with TRBJ1-6, with D perhaps matching TRBD1 (6 bases). Germline-derived CDR1 and CDR2 are MNHEY and SMNVEV (reference sequence). The CDR3 is 16 amino acids. V lost 4 bases, J lost 3 bases, and 13 bases lay in between. This CDR3 reads CASSSTLQGYNSPLHF. CDR3 nucleotide sequence: TGTGCCAGCAGTTCCACTTTACAGGGCTATAATTCACCCCTCCACTTT.

The chain joins TRBV25-1 to TRBJ2-3, with a possible D match to TRBD2 (5 bases). V was clipped by 4 bases and J by 1 base, with 6 bases between them. This CDR3 is 13 amino acids long. The V gene's germline CDR1 is MGHDK and CDR2 SYGVNS. CDR3 nucleotide sequence: TGTGCCAGCAGTGGGCGGGGCACAGATACGCAGTATTTT. It encodes CASSGRGTDTQYF.

The rearrangement links TRBV27 to TRBJ2-7; TRBD2 might be the D (5 bases). The CDR3 spans 15 residues. Between the trimmed V and J ends, which lost 0 bases and 2 bases, there was a span of 11 bases. Germline CDR1 MNHEY, CDR2 SMNVEV (reference sequence). The CDR3 sequence is CASSLSSTGTYEQYF. CDR3 in DNA: TGTGCCAGCAGTTTATCCTCGACGGGGACCTACGAGCAGTACTTC.

The chain uses TRBV19 and TRBJ2-2; D call uncertain. The V gene lost 5 bases and the J gene lost 0 bases, with 7 bases spanning the gap. The CDR3 sequence is 14 residues long. The germline CDR1 and CDR2 sequences are LNHDA and SQIVND (reference sequence). CDR3 nucleotides: TGTGCCAGTAGTTGGGTCTCGAACACCGGGGAGCTGTTTTTT. It yields the protein CASSWVSNTGELFF.

The V and J genes are TRBV11-2 and TRBJ2-5, with 8 bases aligning to TRBD1. Trimming cost V 0 bases and J 3 bases; bases outside gene matches: 9. The CDR3 totals 17 residues. Germline V CDR1 and CDR2: SGHAT, FQNNGV. The CDR3 DNA is TGTGCCAGCAGCTTAGATTCCCGGGACAGGAGTAAAGAGACCCAGTACTTC. It encodes CASSLDSRDRSKETQYF. Full variable domain (missing parts from reference TRBV11-2 and TRBJ2-5): EAGVAQSPRYKIIEKRQSVAFWCNPISGHATLYWYQQILGQGPKLLIQFQNNGVVDDSQLPKDRFSAERLKGVDSTLKIQPAKLEDSAVYLCASSLDSRDRSKETQYFGPGTRLLVL.

The V and J genes are TRBV5-8 and TRBJ2-1; TRBD2 is a possible D gene (6 bases). The CDR3 runs to 14 residues. Germline values: CDR1 SGHTS, CDR2 YDEGEE. V lost 0 bases and J 8 bases, leaving 12 bases between the germline ends. The CDR3 sequence is CASSLGGTLDEQFF. The CDR3 DNA follows: TGTGCCAGCAGCTTGGGTGGGACTCTCGATGAGCAGTTCTTC.

This rearrangement joins TRBV4-1 to TRBJ1-2; no reliable D call. The CDR3 runs to 15 residues. Trimming removed 0 bases from V and 2 bases from J, with 10 bases in between. Germline V CDR1 and CDR2: MGHRA, YSYEKL. The CDR3: CASSQDLQTNYGYTF. The CDR3 DNA follows: TGCGCCAGCAGCCAAGACTTACAGACCAACTATGGCTACACCTTC.

This sequence joins TRBV6-2 or TRBV6-3 and TRBJ2-1; TRBD2 aligns across 7 bases. CDR1 MNHEY and CDR2 SVGEGT come from the germline V gene. After removal of 5 bases from V and 7 bases from J, the junction contained 5 bases not matched to a gene. The CDR3 sequence is 13 residues long. The CDR3 loop reads CASSLRSGNEQFF. The CDR3 bases are TGTGCCAGCAGTCTACGTAGCGGGAATGAGCAGTTCTTC.

The chain combines TRBV6-1 with TRBJ2-3, with 9 bases matching TRBD1. With 0 bases clipped from V and 3 bases from J, the junction kept 7 bases outside the gene matches. Germline lookup yields CDR1 MNHNS and CDR2 SASEGT. The CDR3 totals 17 residues. CDR3 residues: CASSEALDRGGTDTQYF. The CDR3, as DNA: TGTGCCAGCAGTGAAGCTCTGGACAGGGGCGGAACAGATACGCAGTATTTT.

CDR3 nucleotides: TGCGCCAGCAGCCCCCAGGACATGTTCACAGATACGCAGTATTTT. Its protein product is CASSPQDMFTDTQYF. V usage is TRBV5-1 and J usage is TRBJ2-3, with a possible D match to TRBD1 (5 bases). Per the germline V gene, CDR1 is SGHRS and CDR2 is YFSETQ. Between the trimmed V and J ends, which lost 4 bases and 2 bases, there was a span of 14 bases. The CDR3 covers 15 residues.

The chain employs TRBV29-1 and TRBJ1-1, with D perhaps matching TRBD1 (5 bases). CDR3 size: 13 residues. The germline CDR1 and CDR2 sequences are SQVTM and ANQGSEA. The CDR3 sequence: CSTRRGGDTEAFF. The DNA for the CDR3 is TGCAGTACGCGTCGGGGAGGGGACACTGAAGCTTTCTTT.

The gene calls are TRBV5-1 and TRBJ2-3; D might be TRBD1 (6 bases). The germline V gene has CDR1 SGHRS and CDR2 YFSETQ. V gave up 4 bases and J gave up 2 bases, with 17 bases separating them. This CDR3 region has 16 residues. The CDR3 DNA is TGCGCCAGCAGCGACCCCTTGGGGGCGAACACAGATACGCAGTATTTT. It specifies CASSDPLGANTDTQYF.

The V and J genes are TRBV6-1 and TRBJ1-1; D is ambiguous. Trimming took 3 bases from V and 3 from J, leaving 11 bases between them. The CDR3 loop spans 14 amino acids. CDR1 and CDR2 from the germline V gene are MNHNS and SASEGT. The CDR3 DNA follows: TGTGCCAGCAGTGAGGTTCAGGACGACACTGAAGCTTTCTTT. It specifies CASSEVQDDTEAFF.

The chain couples TRBV5-1 to TRBJ2-7; D perhaps matches TRBD1 (6 bases). The CDR3 runs 12 residues. CDR1 and CDR2 from the germline V gene are SGHRS and YFSETQ. Trimming left V 5 bases short and J 5 bases short, with 11 bases between. CDR3 in amino acids: CASRTQGNEQYF. CDR3 nucleotide sequence: TGCGCCAGCAGGACACAGGGCAACGAGCAGTACTTC.